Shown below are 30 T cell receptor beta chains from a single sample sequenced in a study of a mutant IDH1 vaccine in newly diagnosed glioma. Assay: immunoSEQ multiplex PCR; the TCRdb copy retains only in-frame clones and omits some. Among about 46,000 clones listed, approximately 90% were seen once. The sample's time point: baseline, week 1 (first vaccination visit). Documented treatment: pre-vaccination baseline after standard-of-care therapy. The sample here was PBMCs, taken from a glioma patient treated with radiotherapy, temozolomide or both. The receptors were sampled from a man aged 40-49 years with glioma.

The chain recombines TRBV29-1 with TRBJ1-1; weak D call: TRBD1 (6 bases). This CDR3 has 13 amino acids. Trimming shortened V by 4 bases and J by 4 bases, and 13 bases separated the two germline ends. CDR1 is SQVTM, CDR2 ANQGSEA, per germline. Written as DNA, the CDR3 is TGCAGCGTTGTTACAGGGTCGAGCACTGAAGCTTTCTTT. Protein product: CSVVTGSSTEAFF.

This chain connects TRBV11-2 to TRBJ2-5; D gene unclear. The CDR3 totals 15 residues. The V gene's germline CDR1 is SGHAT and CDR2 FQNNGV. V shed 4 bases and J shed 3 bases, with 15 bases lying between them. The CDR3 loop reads CASSSRVAVKETQYF. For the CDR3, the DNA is TGTGCCAGCAGCTCCCGGGTCGCCGTGAAAGAGACCCAGTACTTC.

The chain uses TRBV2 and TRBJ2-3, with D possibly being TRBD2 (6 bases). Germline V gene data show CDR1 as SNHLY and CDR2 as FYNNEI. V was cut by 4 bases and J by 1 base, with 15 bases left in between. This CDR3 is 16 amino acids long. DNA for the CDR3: TGTGCCAGCAGTGTCTGGGACGGGAGTGGCACAGATACGCAGTATTTT. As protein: CASSVWDGSGTDTQYF.

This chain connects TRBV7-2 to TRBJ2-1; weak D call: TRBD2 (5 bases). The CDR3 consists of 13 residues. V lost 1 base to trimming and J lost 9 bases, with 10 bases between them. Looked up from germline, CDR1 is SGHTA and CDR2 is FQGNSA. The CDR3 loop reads CASSLVLGREQFF. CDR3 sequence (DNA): TGTGCCAGCAGCTTAGTACTAGGGCGTGAGCAGTTCTTC.

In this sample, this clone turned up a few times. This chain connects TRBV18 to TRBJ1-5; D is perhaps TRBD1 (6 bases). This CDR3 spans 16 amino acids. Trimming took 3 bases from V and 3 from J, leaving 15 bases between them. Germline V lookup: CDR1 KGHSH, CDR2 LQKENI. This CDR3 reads CASSPSLGGDNQPQHF. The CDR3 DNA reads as TGTGCCAGCTCACCGTCGTTAGGGGGGGACAATCAGCCCCAGCATTTT.

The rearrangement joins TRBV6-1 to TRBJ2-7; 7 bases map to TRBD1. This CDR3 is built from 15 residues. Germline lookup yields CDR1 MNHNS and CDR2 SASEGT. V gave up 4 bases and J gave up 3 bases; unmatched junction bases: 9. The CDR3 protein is CASSVETGKYYEQYF. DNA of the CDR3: TGTGCCAGCAGTGTAGAGACAGGGAAGTACTACGAGCAGTACTTC.

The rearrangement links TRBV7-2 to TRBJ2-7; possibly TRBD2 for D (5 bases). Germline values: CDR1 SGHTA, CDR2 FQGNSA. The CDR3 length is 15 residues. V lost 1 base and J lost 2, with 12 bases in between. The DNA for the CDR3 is TGTGCCAGCAGCTTAGGCGGGCTTCCGCCCTACGAGCAGTACTTC. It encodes CASSLGGLPPYEQYF.

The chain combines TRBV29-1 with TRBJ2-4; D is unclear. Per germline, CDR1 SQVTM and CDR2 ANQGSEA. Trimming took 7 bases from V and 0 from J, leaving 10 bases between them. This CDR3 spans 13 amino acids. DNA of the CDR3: TGCAGCGGATCAGGTGCAGCCAAAAACATTCAGTACTTC. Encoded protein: CSGSGAAKNIQYF. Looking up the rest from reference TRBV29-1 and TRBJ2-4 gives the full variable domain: SAVISQKPSRDICQRGTSLTIQCQVDSQVTMMFWYRQQPGQSLTLIATANQGSEATYESGFVIDKFPISRPNLTFSTLTVSNMSPEDSSIYLCSGSGAAKNIQYFGAGTRLSVL.

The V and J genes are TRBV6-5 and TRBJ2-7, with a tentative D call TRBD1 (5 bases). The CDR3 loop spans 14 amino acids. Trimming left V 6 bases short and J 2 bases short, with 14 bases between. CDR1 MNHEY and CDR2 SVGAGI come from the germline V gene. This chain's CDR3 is CASRDYRPPYEQYF. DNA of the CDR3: TGTGCCAGCAGAGATTACAGGCCCCCCTACGAGCAGTACTTC.

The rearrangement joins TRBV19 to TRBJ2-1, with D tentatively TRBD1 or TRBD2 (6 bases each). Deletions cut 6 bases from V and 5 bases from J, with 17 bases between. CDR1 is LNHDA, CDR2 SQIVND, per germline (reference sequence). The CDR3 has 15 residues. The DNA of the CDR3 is TGTGCCAGTAGGCTACAGGGAAGCGGGCACAATGAGCAGTTCTTC. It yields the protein CASRLQGSGHNEQFF.

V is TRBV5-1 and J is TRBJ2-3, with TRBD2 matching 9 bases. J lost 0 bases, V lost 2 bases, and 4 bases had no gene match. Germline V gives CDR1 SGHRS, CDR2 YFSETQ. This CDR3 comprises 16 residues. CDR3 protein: CASSFTSGSSTDTQYF. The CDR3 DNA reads TGCGCCAGCAGCTTCACTAGCGGGTCTAGCACAGATACGCAGTATTTT.

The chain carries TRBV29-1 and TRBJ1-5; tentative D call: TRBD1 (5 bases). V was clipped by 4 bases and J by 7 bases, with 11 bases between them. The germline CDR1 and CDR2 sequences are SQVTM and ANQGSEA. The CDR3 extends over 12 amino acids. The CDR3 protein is CSVAWGEQPQHF. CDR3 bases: TGCAGCGTTGCCTGGGGGGAGCAGCCCCAGCATTTT.

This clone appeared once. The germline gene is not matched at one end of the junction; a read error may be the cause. This chain's CDR3 is CSGSSNTEAFF. The CDR3 DNA reads as TGTAGTGGGAGTTCCAACACTGAAGCTTTCTTT. The chain is built from TRBV20-1 and TRBJ1-1; D is undetermined. Germline CDR1 reads DFQATT; CDR2 reads SNEGSKA (reference sequence). CDR3 length: 11 amino acids.

Here the CDR3 reads CASSLWDRGPETQYF. For the CDR3, the DNA is TGTGCCAGCAGTTTATGGGACAGGGGGCCTGAGACCCAGTACTTC. This chain links TRBV28 with TRBJ2-5; 11 nucleotides agree with TRBD1. The germline V gene encodes CDR1 MDHEN and CDR2 SYDVKM. The V and J ends lost 0 bases and 5 bases, in that order; junction bases with no gene match: 2. This CDR3 contains 15 residues. Together with reference TRBV28 and TRBJ2-5, the CDR3 gives the full variable domain: DVKVTQSSRYLVKRTGEKVFLECVQDMDHENMFWYRQDPGLGLRLIYFSYDVKMKEKGDIPEGYSVSREKKERFSLILESASTNQTSMYLCASSLWDRGPETQYFGPGTRLLVL.

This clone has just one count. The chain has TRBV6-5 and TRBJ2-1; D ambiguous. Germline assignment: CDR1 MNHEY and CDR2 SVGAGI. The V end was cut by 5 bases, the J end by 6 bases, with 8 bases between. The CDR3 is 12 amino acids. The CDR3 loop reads CASSKRPNEQFF. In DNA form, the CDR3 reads TGTGCCAGCAGTAAGAGACCCAATGAGCAGTTCTTC.

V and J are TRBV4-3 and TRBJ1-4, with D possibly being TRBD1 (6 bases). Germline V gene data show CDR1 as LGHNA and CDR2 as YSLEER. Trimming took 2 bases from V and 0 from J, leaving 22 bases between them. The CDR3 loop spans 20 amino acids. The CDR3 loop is CASSQFTGTTGRATNEKLFF. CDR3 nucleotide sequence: TGCGCCAGCAGCCAATTTACCGGGACAACGGGAAGGGCAACTAATGAAAAACTGTTTTTT.

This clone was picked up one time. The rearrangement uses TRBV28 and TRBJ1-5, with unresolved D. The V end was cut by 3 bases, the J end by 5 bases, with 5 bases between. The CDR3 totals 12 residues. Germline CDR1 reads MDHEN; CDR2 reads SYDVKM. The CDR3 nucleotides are TGTGCCAGCAGTTTGGTGGATCAGCCCCAGCATTTT. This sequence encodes CASSLVDQPQHF.

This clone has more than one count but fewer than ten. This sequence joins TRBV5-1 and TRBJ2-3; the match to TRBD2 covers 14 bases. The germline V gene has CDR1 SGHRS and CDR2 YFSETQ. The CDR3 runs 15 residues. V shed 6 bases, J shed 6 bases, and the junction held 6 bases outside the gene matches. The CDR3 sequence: CASIRTSGRTDTQYF. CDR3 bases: TGCGCCAGCATCCGGACTAGCGGGAGGACTGATACGCAGTATTTT.

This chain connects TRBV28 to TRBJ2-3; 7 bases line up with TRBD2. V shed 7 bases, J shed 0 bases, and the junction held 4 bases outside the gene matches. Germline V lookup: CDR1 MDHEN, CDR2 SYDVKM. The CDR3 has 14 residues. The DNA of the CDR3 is TGTGCCAGCAAGTCGGGGGGAAGCACAGATACGCAGTATTTT. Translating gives CASKSGGSTDTQYF.

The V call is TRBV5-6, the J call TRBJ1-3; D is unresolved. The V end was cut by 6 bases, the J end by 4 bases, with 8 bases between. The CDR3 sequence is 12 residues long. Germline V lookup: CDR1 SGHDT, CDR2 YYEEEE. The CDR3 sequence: CASTSSGNTIYF. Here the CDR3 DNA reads TGTGCCAGCACGTCCTCGGGAAACACCATATATTTT.

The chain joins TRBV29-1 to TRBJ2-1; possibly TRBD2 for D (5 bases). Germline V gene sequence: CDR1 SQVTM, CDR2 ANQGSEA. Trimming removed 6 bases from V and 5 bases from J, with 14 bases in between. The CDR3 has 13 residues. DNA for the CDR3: TGCAGCGTGAGGGCGATGACCAACAATGAGCAGTTCTTC. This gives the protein CSVRAMTNNEQFF.

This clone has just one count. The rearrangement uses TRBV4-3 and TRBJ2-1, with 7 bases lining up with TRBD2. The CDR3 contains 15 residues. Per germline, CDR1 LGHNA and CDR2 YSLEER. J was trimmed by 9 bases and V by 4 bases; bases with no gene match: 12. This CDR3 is CASSLQAGSTIEQFF. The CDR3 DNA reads TGCGCCAGCAGCCTGCAAGCGGGGTCTACAATTGAGCAGTTCTTC.

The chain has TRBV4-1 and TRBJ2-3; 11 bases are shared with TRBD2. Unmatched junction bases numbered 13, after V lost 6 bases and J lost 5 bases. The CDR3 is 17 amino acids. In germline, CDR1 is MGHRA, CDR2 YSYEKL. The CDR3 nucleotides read TGCGCCAGCAGTCCAAGTCGTATTACTAGCGGGGGAGATACGCAGTATTTT. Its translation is CASSPSRITSGGDTQYF.

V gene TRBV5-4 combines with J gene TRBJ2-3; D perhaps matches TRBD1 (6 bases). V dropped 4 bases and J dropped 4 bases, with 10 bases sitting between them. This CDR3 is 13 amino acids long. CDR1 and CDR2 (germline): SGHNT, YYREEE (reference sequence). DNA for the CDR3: TGTGCCAGCAGCCCAGGGGCCTCAGATACGCAGTATTTT. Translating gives CASSPGASDTQYF.

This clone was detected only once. DNA for the CDR3: TGCGCCAGCAGCCAGTTACTAGCGGGAGGGCTCGACACAGATACGCAGTATTTT. Translation gives CASSQLLAGGLDTDTQYF. The gene calls are TRBV4-1 and TRBJ2-3, with 13 bases aligning to TRBD2. The CDR3 has 18 residues. The ends lost 3 bases at V and 2 bases at J; junction bases unmatched: 8. Germline lookup yields CDR1 MGHRA and CDR2 YSYEKL.

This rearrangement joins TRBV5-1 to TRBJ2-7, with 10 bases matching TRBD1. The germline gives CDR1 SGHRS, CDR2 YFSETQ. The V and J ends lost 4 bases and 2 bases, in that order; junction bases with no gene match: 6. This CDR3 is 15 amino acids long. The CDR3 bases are TGCGCCAGCAGCCCGGGACAGGGGATGGCCTACGAGCAGTACTTC. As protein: CASSPGQGMAYEQYF.

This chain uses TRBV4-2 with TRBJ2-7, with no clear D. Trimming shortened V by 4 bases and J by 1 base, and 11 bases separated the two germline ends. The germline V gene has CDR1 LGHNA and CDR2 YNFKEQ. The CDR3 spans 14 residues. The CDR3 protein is CASSPARFSYEQYF. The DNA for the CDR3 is TGTGCCAGCAGCCCCGCCAGGTTTTCCTACGAGCAGTACTTC.

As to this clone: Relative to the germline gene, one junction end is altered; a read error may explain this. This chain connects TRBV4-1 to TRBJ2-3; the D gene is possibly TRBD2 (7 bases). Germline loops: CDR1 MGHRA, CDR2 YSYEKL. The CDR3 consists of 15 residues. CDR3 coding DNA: TGCGCCAGCAGCGAAGAAGGGGGAGGGACAGATACGCAGTATTTT. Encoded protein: CASSEEGGGTDTQYF.

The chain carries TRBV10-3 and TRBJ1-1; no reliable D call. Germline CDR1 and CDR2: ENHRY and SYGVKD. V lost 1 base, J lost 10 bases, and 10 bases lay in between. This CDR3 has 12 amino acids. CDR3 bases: TGTGCCATCAGTGAGTTGGTGGGCCTAGCTTTCTTT. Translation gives CAISELVGLAFF.

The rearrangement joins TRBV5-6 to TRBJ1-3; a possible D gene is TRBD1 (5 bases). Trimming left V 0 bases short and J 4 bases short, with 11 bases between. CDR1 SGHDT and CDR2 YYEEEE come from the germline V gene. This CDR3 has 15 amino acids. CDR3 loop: CASSLGTYQGNTIYF. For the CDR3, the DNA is TGTGCCAGCAGCTTGGGGACATATCAAGGAAACACCATATATTTT.